One and the same sample provided the 27 T cell receptor beta chains below, sequenced in a study of cytomegalovirus exposure and HLA in healthy donors (dated by TCRdb to the late 2010s). Library creation used the immunoSEQ multiplex PCR assay. For the multiplex PCR, a mixture combining 60 forward primers for TCR Vbeta segments and 13 reverse primers for TCR Jbeta segments was used. Sourced from immuneACCESS, this table was stored by TCRdb with only in-frame sequences that have V and J called. A share of the clones is absent; for the studies checked, an unresolved V gene accounts for under half, and the remainder has no known explanation. A total of 70,000 to 95,000 clones appear in this sample, roughly 58% of them only once. Approximately 5% of the sample rests with the top ten. Sample: PBMCs. The receptors originated from a woman aged 25 to 45 in good health and CMV-seropositive.

The chain joins TRBV7-9 to TRBJ2-7; 12 bases agree with TRBD2. The V gene's germline CDR1 is SEHNR and CDR2 FQNEAQ (reference sequence). Trimming cost V 5 bases and J 2 bases; bases outside gene matches: 7. The CDR3 loop spans 16 amino acids. CDR3 DNA sequence: TGTGCCAGCAGCCTTGGGACTAGCGGGCTTCCCTACGAGCAGTACTTC. This encodes CASSLGTSGLPYEQYF.

This clone was detected only a few times. The rearrangement joins TRBV25-1 to TRBJ2-7; 7 positions agree with TRBD2. V trimming: 5 bases; J trimming: 5 bases; junction bases outside the gene matches: 12. Germline CDR1 reads MGHDK; CDR2 reads SYGVNS. This CDR3 is 15 amino acids long. This chain's CDR3 is CASSPPGGTRDEQYF. The CDR3 region has the DNA TGTGCCAGCAGTCCTCCCGGGGGGACGAGGGACGAGCAGTACTTC.

The chain links TRBV6-4 to TRBJ2-2; D is uncertain. The CDR3 is 13 residues long. Germline assignment: CDR1 MRHNA and CDR2 SNTAGT. V gave up 2 bases and J gave up 3 bases, with 4 bases separating them. CDR3 residues: CASSDQDTGELFF. CDR3 DNA sequence: TGTGCCAGCAGTGACCAGGACACCGGGGAGCTGTTTTTT.

This clone occurred once. V is TRBV19 and J is TRBJ2-7; maybe TRBD2 (6 bases). The ends were cut back, 3 bases at V and 6 bases at J, with 12 bases in the middle. The CDR3 has 13 amino acids. CDR1 is LNHDA and CDR2 is SQIVND in the germline V gene (reference sequence). The CDR3 DNA sequence: TGTGCCAGTAGTATGGTGGGGGGTTGCGAGCAGTACTTC. It encodes CASSMVGGCEQYF.

The J gene is TRBJ1-1, the V gene TRBV18, with TRBD1 matching 8 bases. Unmatched junction bases numbered 3, after V lost 6 bases and J lost 0 bases. CDR1 is KGHSH and CDR2 is LQKENI in the germline V gene. CDR3 size: 14 residues. The CDR3 nucleotides are TGTGCCAGCTCCCGGGACAGGATGAACACTGAAGCTTTCTTT. Amino acids: CASSRDRMNTEAFF.

As DNA, the CDR3 is TGTGCCAGCAGCTCTCGGACAGGGGGCGACTATGGCTACACCTTC. Translation gives CASSSRTGGDYGYTF. The chain employs TRBV5-4 and TRBJ1-2; 11 bases map to TRBD1. Germline lookup yields CDR1 SGHNT and CDR2 YYREEE (reference sequence). Unmatched junction bases numbered 4, after V lost 3 bases and J lost 3 bases. The CDR3 contains 15 residues.

The V and J genes are TRBV6-6 and TRBJ2-3, with 7 bases matching TRBD2. The CDR3 runs 16 residues. The V gene end was trimmed by 5 bases and the J gene end by 0 bases; junction bases not matched to a gene: 8. CDR1 MNHNY and CDR2 SVGAGI come from the germline V gene (reference sequence). The CDR3 DNA reads TGTGCCAGCAGTACCGGGTGGGGGGGAAGCACAGATACGCAGTATTTT. Its translation is CASSTGWGGSTDTQYF.

The chain joins TRBV7-9 to TRBJ2-1, with 9 bases fitting TRBD2. V dropped 4 bases and J dropped 13; count of bases not matched to a gene: 8. CDR1 is SEHNR and CDR2 is FQNEAQ in the germline V gene (reference sequence). The CDR3 is 13 amino acids. For the CDR3, the DNA is TGTGCCAGCAGCTCCGAGCGGGGGGCCGGTCAGTTCTTC. It specifies CASSSERGAGQFF. The variable domain in full, completed from reference TRBV7-9 and TRBJ2-1, reads DTGVSQNPRHKITKRGQNVTFRCDPISEHNRLYWYRQTLGQGPEFLTYFQNEAQLEKSRLLSDRFSAERPKGSFSTLEIQRTEQGDSAMYLCASSSERGAGQFFGPGTRLTVL.

The J gene is TRBJ1-1, the V gene TRBV6-6; D call uncertain. This CDR3 has 13 residues. The germline CDR1 and CDR2 sequences are MNHNY and SVGAGI (reference sequence). The V end lost 4 bases, the J end lost 5 bases, and 11 bases lay between the germline ends. The CDR3 protein is CASSWSERTEAFF. CDR3 bases: TGTGCCAGCAGTTGGTCCGAACGGACTGAAGCTTTCTTT.

The J gene is TRBJ1-2, the V gene TRBV14; D is perhaps TRBD1 (6 bases). V was cut by 5 bases and J by 5 bases, with 15 bases left in between. This CDR3 is 14 amino acids long. CDR1 is SGHDN and CDR2 is FVKESK in the germline V gene. CDR3 sequence (DNA): TGTGCCAGCAGCTCCGGGGGGGGCCTATATGGCTACACCTTC. It translates to CASSSGGGLYGYTF.

In its sample, this clone was seen once. This chain joins TRBV9 and TRBJ2-3; TRBD1 agrees at 7 bases. The CDR3 spans 15 residues. Germline-derived CDR1 and CDR2 are SGDLS and YYNGEE. The V and J ends lost 0 bases and 4 bases, in that order; junction bases with no gene match: 5. This chain's CDR3 is CASSVAQTGADTQYF. CDR3 coding DNA: TGTGCCAGCAGCGTAGCCCAAACAGGGGCAGATACGCAGTATTTT. The complete variable domain, with remaining parts taken from reference TRBV9 and TRBJ2-3, reads DSGVTQTPKHLITATGQRVTLRCSPRSGDLSVYWYQQSLDQGLQFLIQYYNGEERAKGNILERFSAQQFPDLHSELNLSSLELGDSALYFCASSVAQTGADTQYFGPGTRLTVL.

This clone has a single count. The chain employs TRBV7-8 and TRBJ1-3, with TRBD1 matching 9 bases. This CDR3 has 16 amino acids. The J segment lost 0 bases and the V segment lost 1 base, leaving 1 base of the junction unmatched. Germline V lookup: CDR1 SGHVS, CDR2 FQNEAQ. The CDR3: CASSLVGQGSGNTIYF. CDR3 DNA: TGTGCCAGCAGCTTAGTGGGACAGGGCTCTGGAAACACCATATATTTT.

This chain links TRBV5-4 with TRBJ2-7, with 10 bases aligning to TRBD2. Germline CDR1 is SGHNT and CDR2 is YYREEE (reference sequence). V gave up 0 bases and J gave up 3 bases; unmatched junction bases: 6. CDR3 length: 16 residues. The CDR3 DNA is TGTGCCAGCAGCTTGGCCGGTAGCGGGGGGTTCTACGAGCAGTACTTC. Its translation is CASSLAGSGGFYEQYF.

This clone was recorded only once. The chain is built from TRBV27 and TRBJ1-2; D is possibly TRBD1 (6 bases). The V and J ends lost 3 bases and 3 bases respectively, with 20 bases between them. This CDR3 has 17 residues. Germline CDR1 reads MNHEY; CDR2 reads SMNVEV (reference sequence). CDR3 residues: CASSLRFDRLSDYGYTF. The CDR3 region has the DNA TGTGCCAGCAGTTTGCGGTTTGACAGGCTTAGCGACTATGGCTACACCTTC.

This clone was seen at least ten times. V is TRBV30 and J is TRBJ1-5; 9 nucleotides agree with TRBD1. CDR1 is GTSNPN and CDR2 is SVGIG in the germline V gene (reference sequence). With V trimmed by 3 bases and J by 3 bases, 3 bases remained unmatched. The CDR3 runs to 14 residues. CDR3 amino acids: CAWRGTGNNQPQHF. CDR3 sequence (DNA): TGTGCCTGGAGGGGGACAGGGAACAATCAGCCCCAGCATTTT.

This clone was picked up a small number of times. V gene TRBV5-1 combines with J gene TRBJ1-1; no reliable D call. V lost 5 bases and J lost 1, with 12 bases in between. CDR1 SGHRS and CDR2 YFSETQ come from the germline V gene. CDR3 size: 14 residues. The CDR3 DNA is TGCGCCAGCAGTTGGAATGAGGGGAACACTGAAGCTTTCTTT. It encodes CASSWNEGNTEAFF.

This clone appeared a single time. This sequence joins TRBV6-5 and TRBJ2-5, with unresolved D. Between the trimmed V and J ends, which lost 5 bases and 5 bases, there was a span of 6 bases. The CDR3 runs to 11 residues. Per the germline V gene, CDR1 is MNHEY and CDR2 is SVGAGI. In nucleotides, the CDR3 is TGTGCCAGCAGTCTTCGGGAGACCCAGTACTTC. As protein: CASSLRETQYF.

This chain connects TRBV13 to TRBJ1-1; 7 bases fit TRBD1. V was pared by 5 bases and J by 4 bases, with 13 bases of the junction left unmatched. In germline, CDR1 is PRHDT, CDR2 FYEKMQ (reference sequence). The CDR3 extends over 16 amino acids. The CDR3 DNA sequence: TGTGCCAGCAGCGTCTCCCCCTACAGGGGTGGCACTGAAGCTTTCTTT. Its translation: CASSVSPYRGGTEAFF.

The genes are TRBV27 and TRBJ1-6; a possible D gene is TRBD1 (6 bases). Between the trimmed V and J ends, which lost 7 bases and 0 bases, there was a span of 10 bases. The CDR3 consists of 15 residues. Germline loops: CDR1 MNHEY, CDR2 SMNVEV (reference sequence). CDR3 sequence (DNA): TGTGCCAGCACCCCGACAGGCTCCTATAATTCACCCCTCCACTTT. Its translation is CASTPTGSYNSPLHF.

This chain uses TRBV18 with TRBJ1-2; 7 nucleotides align to TRBD1. V gave up 3 bases and J gave up 0 bases; unmatched junction bases: 7. CDR1 and CDR2 (germline): KGHSH, LQKENI. This CDR3 has 16 amino acids. In DNA form, the CDR3 reads TGTGCCAGCTCACCTCGGACAGGAGCTTCTAACTATGGCTACACCTTC. Its protein product is CASSPRTGASNYGYTF.

The rearrangement links TRBV14 to TRBJ2-5, with D maybe TRBD2 (5 bases). V was shortened by 1 base and J by 2 bases, with 11 bases between the two germline ends. CDR1 and CDR2 (germline): SGHDN, FVKESK. CDR3 size: 15 residues. The DNA for the CDR3 is TGTGCCAGCAGCCAAGGAGGGCGCTTACAAGAGACCCAGTACTTC. Translation gives CASSQGGRLQETQYF.

The V call is TRBV11-2, the J call TRBJ2-5, with TRBD1 matching 10 bases. J lost 5 bases, V lost 2 bases, and 5 bases had no gene match. The CDR3 is made up of 15 amino acids. Germline assignment: CDR1 SGHAT and CDR2 FQNNGV. The CDR3 bases are TGTGCCAGCAGCTTAAGACAGGGGGCTTGGGAGACCCAGTACTTC. Protein sequence: CASSLRQGAWETQYF.

Only a few counts were recorded for this clone. DNA of the CDR3: TGTGCCAGCAGTTTAAGGGGGACGGTCACAGATACGCAGTATTTT. Its protein product is CASSLRGTVTDTQYF. This sequence joins TRBV6-6 and TRBJ2-3; weak D call: TRBD1 (6 bases). V lost 4 bases and J lost 2, with 13 bases in between. The CDR3 has 15 amino acids. In germline, CDR1 is MNHNY, CDR2 SVGAGI (reference sequence).

The chain recombines TRBV6-5 with TRBJ1-3, with TRBD1 identical over 7 bases. J gave up 4 bases and V 4 bases, and 4 bases lay outside the gene matches. Germline V CDR1 and CDR2: MNHEY, SVGAGI. This CDR3 comprises 14 residues. CDR3 sequence: CASSFRTGGNTIYF. The CDR3 DNA follows: TGTGCCAGCAGTTTCAGGACAGGAGGAAACACCATATATTTT.

V is TRBV5-1 and J is TRBJ2-3, with 7 bases lining up with TRBD2. V lost 5 bases to trimming and J lost 4 bases; unmatched junction nucleotides: 7. Germline values: CDR1 SGHRS, CDR2 YFSETQ. The CDR3 contains 14 residues. The DNA of the CDR3 is TGCGCCAGCAGACCCGGCGGGGGAGCAGATACGCAGTATTTT. The encoded protein is CASRPGGGADTQYF.

This clone turned up a few times. The chain has TRBV19 and TRBJ1-1; the D is unclear. This CDR3 region has 15 residues. CDR1 is LNHDA and CDR2 is SQIVND in the germline V gene (reference sequence). The ends were cut back, 2 bases at V and 4 bases at J, with 14 bases in the middle. This CDR3 is CASSILRAWGTEAFF. For the CDR3, the DNA is TGTGCCAGTAGTATACTGAGGGCATGGGGCACTGAAGCTTTCTTT.

The chain has TRBV9 and TRBJ2-1, with 8 bases fitting TRBD1. The CDR3 has 15 amino acids. Germline V gives CDR1 SGDLS, CDR2 YYNGEE. With V trimmed by 0 bases and J by 7 bases, 6 bases remained unmatched. CDR3 in amino acids: CASSVASGTGNEQFF. In DNA, the CDR3 is TGTGCCAGCAGCGTAGCTTCTGGGACAGGAAATGAGCAGTTCTTC.